Detailed here is one TCR beta chain. The antigen remains undetermined. The J segment lost 7 bases and the V segment lost 3 bases, leaving 7 bases of the junction unmatched. In germline, CDR1 is SGHAT, CDR2 FQNNGV. CDR3 length: 16 amino acids. This table comes from immunoSEQ multiplex PCR, and its TCRdb copy is limited to in-frame clones, with some not included. This table holds about 94,000 clones, about 91% found once. The sample belongs to a study of graft-versus-host responses after intestinal transplantation. The study, taken as a whole, reports: Graft-donor T cell macrochimerism in patients accompanied high graft-versus-host to host-versus-graft clonal ratios in allografts. Recipient marrow held GvH clones, some first seen in ileum or blood.

The receptor was derived from a human donor who received an intestinal transplant. The material was unstimulated CD8+ T cells sorted from spleen or lymph node cells, obtained before intestinal transplant. V gene TRBV11-2 combines with J gene TRBJ2-2; 11 bases match TRBD2. CDR3 sequence reads: CASSFPTSGGGGELFF. DNA for the CDR3: TGTGCCAGCAGCTTCCCAACTAGCGGGGGTGGCGGGGAGCTGTTTTTT.